Below are 7 T cell receptor beta chains sequenced from a single sample in a study of cytomegalovirus exposure and HLA in healthy donors. The PCR made use of 60 Vbeta and 13 Jbeta primers. This table comes from immunoSEQ multiplex PCR, and its TCRdb copy is limited to in-frame clones, with some not included. The sample consists of fewer than 250,000 clones, about 85% of them appearing once. The sample comprised PBMCs. The receptors were sampled from a human donor in good health.

The chain joins TRBV7-2 to TRBJ1-6; D not certain. Between the trimmed V and J ends, which lost 2 bases and 7 bases, there was a span of 12 bases. The CDR3 consists of 15 residues. CDR1 SGHTA and CDR2 FQGNSA come from the germline V gene. The CDR3 sequence: CASSLLGSGNSPLHF. The CDR3 DNA follows: TGTGCCAGCAGCTTACTGGGATCGGGAAATTCACCCCTCCACTTT.

This clone was observed a single time. The CDR3 nucleotides are TGTGCCAGCAAGGGGGACAGGGGGAACACCGGGGAGCTGTTTTTT. It encodes CASKGDRGNTGELFF. The chain links TRBV6-1 to TRBJ2-2; 10 nucleotides agree with TRBD1. The J segment lost 1 base and the V segment lost 7 bases, leaving 3 bases of the junction unmatched. Per germline, CDR1 MNHNS and CDR2 SASEGT. This CDR3 has 15 residues.

The chain couples TRBV19 to TRBJ2-3; TRBD1 might be the D (5 bases). CDR3 length equals 13 residues. Germline CDR1 and CDR2: LNHDA and SQIVND (reference sequence). V was cut by 4 bases and J by 9 bases, with 14 bases left in between. The CDR3 coding sequence is TGTGCCAGTAGTACGGACATCGGTGGGACGCAGTATTTT. It yields the protein CASSTDIGGTQYF.

This clone has more than one count but fewer than ten. The rearrangement links TRBV27 to TRBJ2-5, with a possible D match to TRBD1 (6 bases). The DNA end is more similar to TRBJ2-7, so the J call may be wrong. The CDR3 contains 13 residues. The germline V gene has CDR1 MNHEY and CDR2 SMNVEV (reference sequence). CDR3 coding DNA: TGTGCCAGCAGTTTGGGCAGGGGCCACGAGCAGTACTTC. It specifies CASSLGRGHEQYF.

V usage is TRBV27 and J usage is TRBJ2-7; the match to TRBD2 covers 11 bases. V shed 5 bases, J shed 5 bases, and the junction held 8 bases outside the gene matches. CDR1 and CDR2 from the germline V gene are MNHEY and SMNVEV (reference sequence). The CDR3 runs to 15 residues. The CDR3 is CASSVTTSGKDEQYF. The CDR3 DNA reads TGTGCCAGCAGTGTCACGACTAGCGGGAAGGACGAGCAGTACTTC.

This clone has a handful of counts. The chain couples TRBV5-4 to TRBJ2-3; 7 bases match TRBD1. Germline V gives CDR1 SGHNT, CDR2 YYREEE (reference sequence). The CDR3 totals 14 residues. V lost 3 bases, J lost 8 bases, and 9 bases stayed unmatched. CDR3 amino acids: CASSSIDRERTQYF. The CDR3 nucleotides are TGTGCCAGCAGCTCTATAGACAGGGAGCGTACGCAGTATTTT.

The rearrangement uses TRBV7-3 and TRBJ1-2; maybe TRBD1 (6 bases). The CDR3 sequence is 13 residues long. Germline V gene lookup returns CDR1 SGHTA and CDR2 FQGTGA. The V gene lost 5 bases and the J gene lost 5 bases, with 12 bases spanning the gap. Written as DNA, the CDR3 is TGTGCCAGCAGCCGAGGACAGACTTATGGCTACACCTTC. Protein product: CASSRGQTYGYTF.